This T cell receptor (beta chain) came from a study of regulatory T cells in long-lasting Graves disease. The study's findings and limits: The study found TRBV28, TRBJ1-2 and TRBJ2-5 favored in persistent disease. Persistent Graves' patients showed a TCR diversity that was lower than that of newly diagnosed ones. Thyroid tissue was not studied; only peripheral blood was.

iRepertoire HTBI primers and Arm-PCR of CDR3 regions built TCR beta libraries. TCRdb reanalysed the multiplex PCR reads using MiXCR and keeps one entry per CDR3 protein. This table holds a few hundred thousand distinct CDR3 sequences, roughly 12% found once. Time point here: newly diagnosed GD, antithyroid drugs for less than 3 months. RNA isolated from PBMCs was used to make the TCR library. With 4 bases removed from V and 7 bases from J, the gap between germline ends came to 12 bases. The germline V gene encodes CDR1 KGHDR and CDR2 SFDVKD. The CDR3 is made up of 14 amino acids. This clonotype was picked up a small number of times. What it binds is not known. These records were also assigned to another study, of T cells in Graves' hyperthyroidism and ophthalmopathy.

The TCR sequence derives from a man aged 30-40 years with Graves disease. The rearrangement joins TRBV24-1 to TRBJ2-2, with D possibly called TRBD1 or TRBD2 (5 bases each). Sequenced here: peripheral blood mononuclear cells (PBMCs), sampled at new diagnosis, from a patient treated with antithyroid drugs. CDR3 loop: CATSDPGQGGELFF. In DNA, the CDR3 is TGTGCCACCAGTGACCCGGGGCAGGGCGGGGAGCTGTTTTTT.